This T cell receptor beta chain was profiled in a study of identical twins. Each CDR3 protein is one row after TCRdb ran MiXCR on the 5' RACE reads. The sample has 410,000 or so distinct CDR3 sequences, less than 20% seen once. Only a few counts were recorded for this clonotype. The receptor was isolated from a man aged 45-65 years in good health. Specimen: naive T cells sorted from blood.

The CDR3: CSALAGASLNEQFF. In DNA, the CDR3 is TGCAGTGCTTTAGCGGGAGCCAGTCTGAATGAGCAGTTCTTC. The chain recombines TRBV20-1 with TRBJ2-1; 9 bases agree with TRBD2. The length of the CDR3 is 14 residues. Germline V gene data show CDR1 as DFQATT and CDR2 as SNEGSKA (reference sequence). V lost 5 bases to trimming and J lost 7 bases; unmatched junction nucleotides: 9.